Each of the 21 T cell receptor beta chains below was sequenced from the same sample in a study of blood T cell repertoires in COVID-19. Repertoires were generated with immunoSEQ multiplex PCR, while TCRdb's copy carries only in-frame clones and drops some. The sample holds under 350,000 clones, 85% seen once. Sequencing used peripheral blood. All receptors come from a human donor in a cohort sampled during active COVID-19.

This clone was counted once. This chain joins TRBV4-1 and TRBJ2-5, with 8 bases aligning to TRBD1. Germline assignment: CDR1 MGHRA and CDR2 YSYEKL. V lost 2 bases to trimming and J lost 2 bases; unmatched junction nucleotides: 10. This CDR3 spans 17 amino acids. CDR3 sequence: CASSQRTGLPPQETQYF. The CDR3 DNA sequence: TGCGCCAGCAGCCAAAGGACAGGGTTGCCTCCTCAAGAGACCCAGTACTTC.

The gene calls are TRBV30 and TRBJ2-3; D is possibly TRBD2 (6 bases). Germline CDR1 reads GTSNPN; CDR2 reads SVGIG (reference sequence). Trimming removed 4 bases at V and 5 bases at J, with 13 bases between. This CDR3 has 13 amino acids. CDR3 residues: CAWNGGALDTQYF. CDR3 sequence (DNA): TGTGCCTGGAATGGAGGGGCCCTAGATACGCAGTATTTT.

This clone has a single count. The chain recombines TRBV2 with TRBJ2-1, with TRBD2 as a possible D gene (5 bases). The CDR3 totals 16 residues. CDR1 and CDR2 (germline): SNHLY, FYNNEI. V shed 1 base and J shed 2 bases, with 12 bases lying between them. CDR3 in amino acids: CASSEEEVSTYNEQFF. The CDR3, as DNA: TGTGCCAGCAGTGAAGAGGAGGTTAGCACCTACAATGAGCAGTTCTTC. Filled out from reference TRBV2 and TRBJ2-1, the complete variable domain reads EPEVTQTPSHQVTQMGQEVILRCVPISNHLYFYWYRQILGQKVEFLVSFYNNEISEKSEIFDDQFSVERPDGSNFTLKIRSTKLEDSAMYFCASSEEEVSTYNEQFFGPGTRLTVL.

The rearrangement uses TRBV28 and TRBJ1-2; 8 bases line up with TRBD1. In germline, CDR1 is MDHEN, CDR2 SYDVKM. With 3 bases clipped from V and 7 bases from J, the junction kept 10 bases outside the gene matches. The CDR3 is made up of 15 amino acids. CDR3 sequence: CASSFLTGGGGGYTF. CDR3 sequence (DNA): TGTGCCAGCAGTTTCCTTACAGGGGGGGGTGGTGGCTACACCTTC.

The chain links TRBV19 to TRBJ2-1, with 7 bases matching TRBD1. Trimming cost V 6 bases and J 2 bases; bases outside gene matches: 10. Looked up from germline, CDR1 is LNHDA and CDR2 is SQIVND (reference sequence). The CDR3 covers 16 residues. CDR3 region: CASREQGTGAYNEQFF. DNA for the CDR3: TGTGCCAGTAGGGAGCAGGGCACAGGGGCCTACAATGAGCAGTTCTTC.

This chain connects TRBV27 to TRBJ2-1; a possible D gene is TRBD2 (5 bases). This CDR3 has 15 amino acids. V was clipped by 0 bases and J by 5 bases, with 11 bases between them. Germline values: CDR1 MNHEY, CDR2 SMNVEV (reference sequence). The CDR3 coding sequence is TGTGCCAGCAGTTTATCGACCGGGATGAACAATGAGCAGTTCTTC. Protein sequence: CASSLSTGMNNEQFF.

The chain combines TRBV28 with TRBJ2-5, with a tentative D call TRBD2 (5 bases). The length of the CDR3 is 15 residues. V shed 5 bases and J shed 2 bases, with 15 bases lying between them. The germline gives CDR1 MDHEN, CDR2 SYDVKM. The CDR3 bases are TGTGCCAGCAGTAGAGGGAGTCTAGGGCAAGAGACCCAGTACTTC. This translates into CASSRGSLGQETQYF.

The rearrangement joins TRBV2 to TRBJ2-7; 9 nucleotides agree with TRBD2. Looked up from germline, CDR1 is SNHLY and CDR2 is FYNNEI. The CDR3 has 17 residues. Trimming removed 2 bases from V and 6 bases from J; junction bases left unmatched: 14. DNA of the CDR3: TGTGCCAGCAGTGAAAAAGTATATGGGACTAGCCGTTCCGAGCAGTACTTC. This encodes CASSEKVYGTSRSEQYF. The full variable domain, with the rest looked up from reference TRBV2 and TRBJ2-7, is EPEVTQTPSHQVTQMGQEVILRCVPISNHLYFYWYRQILGQKVEFLVSFYNNEISEKSEIFDDQFSVERPDGSNFTLKIRSTKLEDSAMYFCASSEKVYGTSRSEQYFGPGTRLTVT.

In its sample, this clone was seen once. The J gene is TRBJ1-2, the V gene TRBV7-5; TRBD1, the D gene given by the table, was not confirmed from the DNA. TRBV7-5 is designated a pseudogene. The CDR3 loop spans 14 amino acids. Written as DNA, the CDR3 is TGTGCCAGAAGCTCGACAGGGATCGGCGATGGCTACACCTTC. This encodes CARSSTGIGDGYTF.

CDR3 DNA: TGCGCCAGCAGCTTGGCGGGGGGGCGTGATGGCTACACCTTC. It encodes CASSLAGGRDGYTF. This sequence joins TRBV5-1 and TRBJ1-2; D perhaps matches TRBD1 (6 bases). Trimming took 0 bases from V and 6 from J, leaving 12 bases between them. CDR1 is SGHRS, CDR2 YFSETQ, per germline. This CDR3 is 14 amino acids long.

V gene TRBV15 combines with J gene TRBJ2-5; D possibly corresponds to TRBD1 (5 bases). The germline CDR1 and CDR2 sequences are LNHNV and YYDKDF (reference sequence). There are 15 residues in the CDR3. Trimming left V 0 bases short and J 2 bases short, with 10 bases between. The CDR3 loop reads CATSRDRAGQETQYF. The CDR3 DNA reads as TGTGCCACCAGCAGAGATCGCGCAGGGCAAGAGACCCAGTACTTC.

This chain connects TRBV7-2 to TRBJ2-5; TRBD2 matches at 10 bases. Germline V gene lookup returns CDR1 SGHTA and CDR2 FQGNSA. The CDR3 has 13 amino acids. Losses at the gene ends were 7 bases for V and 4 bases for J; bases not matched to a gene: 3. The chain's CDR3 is CASKAGGGETQYF. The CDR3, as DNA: TGTGCCAGCAAAGCGGGGGGGGGAGAGACCCAGTACTTC.

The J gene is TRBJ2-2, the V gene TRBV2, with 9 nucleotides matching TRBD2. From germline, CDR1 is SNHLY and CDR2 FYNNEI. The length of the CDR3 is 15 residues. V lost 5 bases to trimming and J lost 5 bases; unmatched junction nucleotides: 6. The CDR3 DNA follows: TGTGCCAGCAGTCCGGGACTAGCATTAACCGGGGAGCTGTTTTTT. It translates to CASSPGLALTGELFF.

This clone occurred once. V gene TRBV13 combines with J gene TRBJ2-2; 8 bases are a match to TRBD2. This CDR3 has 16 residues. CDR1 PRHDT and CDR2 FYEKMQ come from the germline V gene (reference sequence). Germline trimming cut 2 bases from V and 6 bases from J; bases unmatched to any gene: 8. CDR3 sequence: CASSLTAGVSPGELFF. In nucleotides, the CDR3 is TGTGCCAGCAGCTTAACAGCGGGAGTTTCCCCCGGGGAGCTGTTTTTT.

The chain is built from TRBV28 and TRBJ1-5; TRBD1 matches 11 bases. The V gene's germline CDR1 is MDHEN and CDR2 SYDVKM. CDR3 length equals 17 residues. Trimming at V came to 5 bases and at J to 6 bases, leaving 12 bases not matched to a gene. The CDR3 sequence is CASSLPGTGGLVQPQHF. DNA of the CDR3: TGTGCCAGCAGTCTTCCCGGGACAGGGGGGCTTGTTCAGCCCCAGCATTTT.

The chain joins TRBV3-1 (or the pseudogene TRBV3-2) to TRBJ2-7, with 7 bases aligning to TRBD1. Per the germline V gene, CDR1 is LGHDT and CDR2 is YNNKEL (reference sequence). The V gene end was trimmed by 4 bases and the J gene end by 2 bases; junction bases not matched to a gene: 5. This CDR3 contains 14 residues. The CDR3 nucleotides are TGTGCCAGCAGCCCCGGGACAGTGGCCTACGAGCAGTACTTC. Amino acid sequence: CASSPGTVAYEQYF.

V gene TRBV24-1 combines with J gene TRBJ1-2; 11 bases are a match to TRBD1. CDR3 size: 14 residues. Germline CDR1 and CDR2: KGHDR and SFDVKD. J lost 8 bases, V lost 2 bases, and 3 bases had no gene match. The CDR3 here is CATSDSRTGGGYTF. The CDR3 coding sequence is TGTGCCACCAGTGATTCAAGGACAGGGGGCGGCTACACCTTC.

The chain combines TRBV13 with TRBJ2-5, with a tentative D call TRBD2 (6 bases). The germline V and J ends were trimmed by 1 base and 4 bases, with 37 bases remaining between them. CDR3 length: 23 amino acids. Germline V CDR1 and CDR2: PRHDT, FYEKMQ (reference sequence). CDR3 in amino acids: CASSLVVGRGIPSSTIRRETQYF. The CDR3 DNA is TGTGCCAGCAGCTTAGTAGTGGGACGGGGGATTCCATCATCGACAATCAGGCGAGAGACCCAGTACTTC.

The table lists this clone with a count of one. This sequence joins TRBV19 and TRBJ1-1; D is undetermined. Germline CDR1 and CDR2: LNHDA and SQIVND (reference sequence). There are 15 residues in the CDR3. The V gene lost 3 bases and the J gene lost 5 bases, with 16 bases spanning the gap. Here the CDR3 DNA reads TGTGCCAGTAGTATTTCTGTTCGGAGATTAACTGAAGCTTTCTTT. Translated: CASSISVRRLTEAFF.

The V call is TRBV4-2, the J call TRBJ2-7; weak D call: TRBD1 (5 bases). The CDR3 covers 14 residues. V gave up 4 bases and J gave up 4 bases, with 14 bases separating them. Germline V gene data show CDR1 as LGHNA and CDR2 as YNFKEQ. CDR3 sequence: CASSPSLTAYEQYF. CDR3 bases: TGTGCCAGCAGCCCGTCCTTGACAGCTTACGAGCAGTACTTC.

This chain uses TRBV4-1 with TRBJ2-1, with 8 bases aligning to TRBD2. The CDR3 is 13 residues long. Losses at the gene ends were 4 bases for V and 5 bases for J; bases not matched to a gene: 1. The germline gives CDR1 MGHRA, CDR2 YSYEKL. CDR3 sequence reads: CASSPTSDNEQFF. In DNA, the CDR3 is TGCGCCAGCAGCCCGACTAGCGACAATGAGCAGTTCTTC.